These T cell receptor beta chains were read from a single sample in a study of shared clonotypes between healthy human individuals. Profiling relied on immunoSEQ multiplex PCR, and the TCRdb table lists in-frame clones only, not all of them. The sample carries about 2.1 million clones, about 92% recorded once. Material for sequencing was naive CD8+ T cells from PBMCs. The receptors stem from a man aged 18 to 30 in good health. Some clones in this sample may be carry-over from other donors' samples. CDR3s include the opening cysteine and the closing phenylalanine or tryptophan. The D gene is left open where the match is weak. Size values are once, few and many counts, or a class for expanded clones, and some rows have none.

clone size	J gene	V gene	D gene	CDR3 DNA	CDR3 protein
.	TRBJ2-7	TRBV28	.	TGTGCCAGCAGTTTAAGGGGGAACGAGCAGTACTTC	CASSLRGNEQYF
.	TRBJ2-2	TRBV28	TRBD2	TGTGCCAGCAGTTTATTTCCTCCAGCGGGAGAGGATGAGGCCGGGGAGCTGTTTTTT	CASSLFPPAGEDEAGELFF
.	TRBJ1-4	TRBV28	.	TGTGCCAGCAGTCCTCGGACAGTCACAACTAATGAAAAACTGTTTTTT	CASSPRTVTTNEKLFF
.	TRBJ2-1	TRBV4-1	.	TGCGCCAGCAGCCAAGATGGAAACTCCTACAATGAGCAGTTCTTC	CASSQDGNSYNEQFF
.	TRBJ2-2	TRBV7-9	.	TGTGCCAGCAGCTTAGACACCGGGGAGCTGTTTTTT	CASSLDTGELFF
once	TRBJ2-2	TRBV19	.	TGTGCCAGTAACTTAGGGGACGGGGAGCTGTTTTTT	CASNLGDGELFF
.	TRBJ1-1	TRBV7-9	.	TGTGCCAGCAGCTTGAGGTCCAACACTGAAGCTTTCTTT	CASSLRSNTEAFF
once	TRBJ1-2	TRBV4-1	.	TGCGCCAGCAGCCAAGGGGCAGTCTATGGCTACACCTTC	CASSQGAVYGYTF
once	TRBJ1-2	TRBV27	.	TGTGCCAGCAGTTTACTCGGACCCTCGGCTAACTATGGCTACACCTTC	CASSLLGPSANYGYTF
.	TRBJ2-7	TRBV6-1	TRBD2	TGTGCCAGCAGTGAGCCTAGCGGGAGCCACGAGCAGTACTTC	CASSEPSGSHEQYF
once	TRBJ1-4	TRBV7-9	TRBD1	TGTGCCAGCAGCGCGGGACAGGGGGTCGAAAAACTGTTTTTT	CASSAGQGVEKLFF
.	TRBJ1-1	TRBV28	TRBD1	TGTGCCAGCAGTTTATGGGGACAGTCCTCTGAAGCTTTCTTT	CASSLWGQSSEAFF
few	TRBJ1-5	TRBV19	.	TGTGCCAGTAGTCCGCGTTCGACCGAGGGCAATCAGCCCCAGCATTTT	CASSPRSTEGNQPQHF
.	TRBJ2-7	TRBV4-3	.	TGCGCCAGCAGCCAAGGTCAGCAGGGTGCCTACGAGCAGTACTTC	CASSQGQQGAYEQYF
.	TRBJ2-7	TRBV5-1	.	TGCGCCAGCAGCTTGGGGATCGGGCGAACCTACGAGCAGTACTTC	CASSLGIGRTYEQYF
.	TRBJ1-1	TRBV10-3	.	TGTGCCATCAGGGAACGGACAGAGAACACTGAAGCTTTCTTT	CAIRERTENTEAFF
.	TRBJ2-7	TRBV27	.	TGTGCCAGCAGTTTACTGTCCGGGGTCGAGCAGTACTTC	CASSLLSGVEQYF
.	TRBJ1-5	TRBV7-8	.	TGTGCCAGCAGCTTAGGGGACACCGCTGAACCCCAGCATTTT	CASSLGDTAEPQHF
.	TRBJ2-7	TRBV28	TRBD1	TGTGCCAGCAGTTACCCAGGGGGCGCGTACGAGCAGTACTTC	CASSYPGGAYEQYF
.	TRBJ1-2	TRBV4-3	TRBD1	TGCGCCAGCAGCCCGAGATACGGACAGGGTTCGATCTATGGCTACACCTTC	CASSPRYGQGSIYGYTF
.	TRBJ2-7	TRBV29-1	.	TGCAGCGTTTCCATGTTTCCGGGAGCCCTCTCCTACGAGCAGTACTTC	CSVSMFPGALSYEQYF
.	TRBJ2-2	TRBV7-9	.	TGTGCCAGCAGCGGCCGGTCATCGAACACCGGGGAGCTGTTTTTT	CASSGRSSNTGELFF
.	TRBJ2-1	TRBV2	.	TGTGCCAGCAGTGATTTGCTCCATGAGCAGTTCTTC	CASSDLLHEQFF
.	TRBJ2-6	TRBV7-9	TRBD1	TGTGCCAGCAGCCCAGGACAGGCCGGCTCTGGGGCCAACGTCCTGACTTTC	CASSPGQAGSGANVLTF